This T cell receptor (beta chain) was documented in a study of T-cell reconstitution after alpha-beta-depleted transplantation in children. During its preparation, the TCRbeta library received unique molecular identifiers. TCRdb re-called the PCR reads with MiXCR, one entry per CDR3 protein. This table holds around 410,000 distinct CDR3 sequences, under 13% found once. This clonotype showed up just a few times. V lost 4 bases to trimming and J lost 7 bases, with 16 bases between them. This CDR3 contains 14 residues. This material consisted of PBMCs from the stem cell graft donor, taken from the stem cell graft. This sequence was found in a human donor who donated a stem cell graft to a child with acute myeloid leukemia. V is TRBV12-3 or TRBV12-4 and J is TRBJ1-2; D might be TRBD1 (5 bases). The CDR3 protein is CASSSGLKMFGYTF. As DNA, the CDR3 is TGTGCCAGCAGTTCAGGGCTGAAGATGTTTGGCTACACCTTC.